This T cell receptor beta chain was documented in a study of blood T cell repertoires in COVID-19. Per the study methods: Reference gene primer amplification yielded estimated nucleated cell counts. TCRdb's copy holds only in-frame clones and misses some; the assay was immunoSEQ multiplex PCR. V, J and clone size derive from that table, while D and trimming were established from the DNA sequence. The sample carries a few hundred thousand clones, 80% to 90% recorded once. The study drew participants aged about 18 to 89 years from approximately 23 US areas. Recovery meant two consecutive negative NP/OP PCR tests, professional clearance, or resolved symptoms. Per the germline V gene, CDR1 is SGHDT and CDR2 is YYEEEE. This CDR3 region has 16 residues. Trimming removed 5 bases from V and 6 bases from J; junction bases left unmatched: 10.

Source material: PBMCs or T cells enriched from blood (not recorded which). This rearrangement joins TRBV5-6 to TRBJ2-2, with TRBD1 matching over 10 bases. The sequence was obtained from a man between 25 and 39 years old who had recovered from COVID-19. This CDR3 is CASSKPGQGSPGELFF. Here the CDR3 DNA reads TGTGCCAGCAGTAAGCCGGGACAGGGGTCTCCCGGGGAGCTGTTTTTT.